The 5 T cell receptor beta chains below come from one sample, sequenced in a study of cytomegalovirus exposure and HLA in healthy donors. PCR employed 60 Vbeta and 13 Jbeta primers. TCRdb's table, derived via immunoSEQ multiplex PCR, lists solely in-frame clones and lacks some. The table lists about 120,000 clones, roughly 80% of them singletons. Sequenced: PBMCs. The source is a woman younger than 45 in good health and CMV-seropositive.

The genes are TRBV19 and TRBJ1-4, with D possibly TRBD1 on 6 matching bases. Germline V gene data show CDR1 as LNHDA and CDR2 as SQIVND (reference sequence). The CDR3 contains 14 residues. Trimming pared 5 bases from V and 5 bases from J, leaving 12 bases between. CDR3 in DNA: TGTGCCAGTAGTCCGGGACAACGAAATGAAAAACTGTTTTTT. Translated: CASSPGQRNEKLFF. Full variable domain (missing parts from reference TRBV19 and TRBJ1-4): DGGITQSPKYLFRKEGQNVTLSCEQNLNHDAMYWYRQDPGQGLRLIYYSQIVNDFQKGDIAEGYSVSREKKESFPLTVTSAQKNPTAFYLCASSPGQRNEKLFFGSGTQLSVL.

V usage is TRBV11-3 and J usage is TRBJ2-1, with TRBD2 as a possible D gene (5 bases). The CDR3 extends over 19 amino acids. V was cut by 0 bases and J by 0 bases, with 18 bases left in between. Germline V gene data show CDR1 as SGHNT and CDR2 as YENEEA. The CDR3 DNA is TGTGCCAGCAGCTTAGATACGGGGAGTAGTTTGAGCTCCTACAATGAGCAGTTCTTC. It encodes CASSLDTGSSLSSYNEQFF.

The CDR3 reads CASSLVASGEAQETQYF. Here the CDR3 DNA reads TGTGCCAGCAGCTTAGTGGCTAGCGGGGAAGCACAGGAGACCCAGTACTTC. The chain has TRBV7-9 and TRBJ2-5, with TRBD2 matching 9 bases. CDR1 is SEHNR, CDR2 FQNEAQ, per germline (reference sequence). The trim removed 1 base at V and 5 bases at J, leaving 11 bases unmatched. CDR3 length: 17 residues.

The chain employs TRBV7-9 and TRBJ1-1; D is unclear. The CDR3 sequence is 14 residues long. With 5 bases removed from V and 4 bases from J, the gap between germline ends came to 14 bases. Germline CDR1 and CDR2: SEHNR and FQNEAQ (reference sequence). This CDR3 is CASSRTAVGTEAFF. The CDR3 coding sequence is TGTGCCAGCAGCCGGACTGCCGTAGGCACTGAAGCTTTCTTT.

The chain has TRBV10-3 and TRBJ2-1, with a tentative D call TRBD1 (6 bases). V was pared by 0 bases and J by 3 bases, with 9 bases between. Germline loops: CDR1 ENHRY, CDR2 SYGVKD. The CDR3 covers 15 residues. The CDR3 sequence is CAISESTGIYNEQFF. Written as DNA, the CDR3 is TGTGCCATCAGTGAGTCTACAGGGATCTACAATGAGCAGTTCTTC.